The sequence of this T cell receptor beta chain was determined in a study of T cells in Graves' hyperthyroidism and ophthalmopathy (dated by TCRdb to between 2018 and 2021). Study-wide context: Peripheral blood was sampled at the time of initial diagnosis, prior to any treatment. To identify distinguishing TCR V-J signatures, a discovery cohort of about a hundred patients was used, comprising 40 to 45 with Graves' ophthalmopathy and some 60 with stable Graves' hyperthyroidism. Whether ophthalmopathy could be predicted prospectively was tested in an independent validation cohort made up of roughly 19 hyperthyroidism patients plus 17 patients who later progressed to ophthalmopathy. The 95 to 100 discovery patients were randomly divided into training and test sets at a 7:3 ratio. The study also compared thyroid tissue and blood T-cell repertoires from several Graves' hyperthyroidism patients. Once sampling was done, hyperthyroidism patients were given methimazole at a starting dose of 30 mg daily, whereas ophthalmopathy patients were given high-dose intravenous methylprednisolone. According to the paper, TCR Vbeta CDR3 sequencing was carried out on some 130 peripheral blood samples, which came from 40 to 45 ophthalmopathy, under 85 hyperthyroidism and around 17 progressor patients. The investigation overall reported the following: No statistical method was used to set the sample size in advance, and investigators knew the group allocation. Ophthalmopathy was separated from stable hyperthyroidism by a 13 V-J signature model, with approximately 89% sensitivity and about 81% specificity obtained in cross-validation and 80%/75% obtained in testing. During validation, the model predicted progression to ophthalmopathy a median of roughly six months ahead of onset, with roughly 65% sensitivity and less than 85% specificity. Most expanded thyroid clonotypes (frequency above 0.001) were also detected in blood, a finding suggesting that blood repertoires may reflect thyroid immune responses.

With regard to this clonotype: Its target antigen remains unknown. Base qualities were left out, and no much larger clone turns up one base away.

TCR beta CDR3 regions were amplified from RNA transcripts. For the first round of RT-PCR on the TCR CDR3, the HTBI primer set was used together with the Qiagen OneStep RT-PCR kit. Libraries were constructed in a second round of multiplex PCR, after which size selection and purification were performed. Libraries were sequenced paired-end with 100 bp reads on an Illumina HiSeq2000. The paper's processing steps were these. SOAPnuke was used to process the raw data, with reads discarded if the reads contained adapters or uncalled bases, had a mean Phred below 15, or lacked an exact constant-primer or identifier match. COPE v1.2.5 was used to merge high-quality paired reads, and clonotypes were defined as unique nucleotide sequences. Clonotypes were aligned to IMGT TRBV, TRBD and TRBJ reference segments using MiTCR v1.1. Analysis was restricted to V-J combinations with a frequency above 0.0001, which covered about 99% of repertoires. A TCS score was defined as the ratio of F50 (clonal expansion) to E x V (chaos), with BLOSUM62-based TCRdist applied between CDR3 peptides within each V-J. Welch's t-statistics and random forest reduced around 510 V-J features to 10 to 15, which were used in a naive Bayes classifier (R e1071). TCRdb reworked the public reads: Q25 trimming with fastp, MiXCR clone assembly, productive beta chains retained. Entries are consolidated by CDR3 protein sequence, retaining the most common genes and DNA. What appears here as the V and J calls and clone size reflects TCRdb's work, not the paper's. Here the sample has approximately 410,000 distinct CDR3 sequences; roughly 15% occur a single time. The ten largest clones capture roughly an eighth of the sample.

From the cysteine through the phenylalanine, the CDR3 covers 18 amino acids. Just CDR3 DNA is preserved here, 54 bases in frame from base 1. Trimmed from V: 7 bases; trimmed from J: 2 bases; junction bases lacking a gene match: 12. From a lookup of the germline V gene, CDR1 and CDR2 are SGDLS and YYNGEE. In the ophthalmopathy patients, disease was moderately to severely active, with a Clinical Activity Score of 3 or more, a NOSPECS grade of 4 or more, and a duration of less than 3 months. Exclusion was applied to patients with uncontrolled infections, other autoimmune diseases, pregnancy or lactation. Diagnoses relied on clinical symptoms, serum thyroxine and TRAb, thyroid ultrasound and orbital computed tomography. Ficoll-Paque density gradient centrifugation was used to isolate PBMCs from under 11 ml of fresh peripheral blood. Total RNA was extracted with Trizol reagent, and quality was checked on an Agilent 2100 Bioanalyzer.

The TCR originated in a man aged 18 to 29 with Graves' ophthalmopathy. Rearrangement joined TRBV9 to TRBJ2-5; 15 bases in the middle match TRBD2. The sequencing input was blood. The nucleotides read TGTGCCAGCTCACCACGGACTAGCGGGGGGGGTCGGCAAGAGACCCAGTACTTC. Translated, it reads CASSPRTSGGGRQETQYF.